Listed below are T cell receptor beta chains from one sample, sequenced in a study of blood T cell repertoires in COVID-19. The method was immunoSEQ multiplex PCR; TCRdb's version includes in-frame clones alone and lacks a portion of them. The top ten clones hold roughly 2.9% of a sample with a few hundred thousand clones, roughly 86% of them seen once. The sample was PBMCs or T cells enriched from blood (not recorded which). The source of these receptors is a woman aged 45-60 years who had been exposed to COVID-19. CDR3s include the opening cysteine and the closing phenylalanine or tryptophan. Fields, in order: CDR3 DNA, CDR3 protein, CDR3 length, V gene, J gene, D gene. D genes are given only for firm matches.

TGTGCCAGCAGCTTGGAGGGACAAGCGGTTTCTGCCGGGGAGCTGTTTTTT,CASSLEGQAVSAGELFF,17,TRBV5-4,TRBJ2-2,-
TGTGCCAGTATCGAAAGCGGGGGGAGATATAATTCACCCCTCCACTTT,CASIESGGRYNSPLHF,16,TRBV19,TRBJ1-6,-
TGTGCCAGCGGGGACCGGGACAGCTATGGCTACACCTTC,CASGDRDSYGYTF,13,TRBV27,TRBJ1-2,TRBD1
TGTGCCTGGAGCGGGGGTGACAATCAGCCCCAGCATTTT,CAWSGGDNQPQHF,13,TRBV30,TRBJ1-5,-
TGTGCCAGCAGTTACTCCGGGACAGGGCATAGTAGCAATCAGCCCCAGCATTTT,CASSYSGTGHSSNQPQHF,18,TRBV6-2/TRBV6-3,TRBJ1-5,TRBD1
TGTGCCACCAGCAGAGGACAGGGAAAACGAGAGACCCAGTACTTC,CATSRGQGKRETQYF,15,TRBV15,TRBJ2-5,TRBD1
TGTGCCAGCAGCTTAGAGAGGATCAGTTCGGGAGGCTACACCTTC,CASSLERISSGGYTF,15,TRBV7-2,TRBJ1-2,-
TGTGCCAGCAGTGAAGTTTGGCAGAACTCCTACGAGCAGTACTTC,CASSEVWQNSYEQYF,15,TRBV6-1,TRBJ2-7,-
TGCGCCAGCAGCTACCCCCCGGGACTATCCACAGATACGCAGTATTTT,CASSYPPGLSTDTQYF,16,TRBV5-1,TRBJ2-3,TRBD2
TGTGCCAGCAGCCACGTAGACAGTGCCAATGAGCAGTTCTTC,CASSHVDSANEQFF,14,TRBV3-1/TRBV3-2,TRBJ2-1,-